The 24 T cell receptor beta chains in this list originate from one sample, sequenced in a study of blood T cell repertoires in COVID-19. Only in-frame clones appear in the TCRdb table, and some are missing; sequencing was by immunoSEQ multiplex PCR. This table holds around 180,000 clones, around 85% found once. Sequencing was performed on peripheral blood. These receptor sequences come from a woman of 80 years or more with acute or convalescent COVID-19.

The V call is TRBV12-3 or TRBV12-4, the J call TRBJ1-1; 8 bases fit TRBD1. Losses at the gene ends were 7 bases for V and 5 bases for J; bases not matched to a gene: 6. The CDR3 runs to 13 residues. CDR3 sequence: CASIYRGATEAFF. Written as DNA, the CDR3 is TGTGCCAGCATCTACAGGGGGGCTACTGAAGCTTTCTTT.

V and J are TRBV6-5 and TRBJ2-7; D gene uncertain. The V gene's germline CDR1 is MNHEY and CDR2 SVGAGI. Trimming shortened V by 4 bases and J by 7 bases, and 11 bases separated the two germline ends. This CDR3 spans 12 amino acids. The CDR3 reads CASSSAGSEQYF. The CDR3 DNA sequence: TGTGCCAGCAGTTCCGCTGGCAGTGAGCAGTACTTC.

This sequence joins TRBV7-2 and TRBJ2-5; no firm D call. CDR3 length: 13 residues. Germline-derived CDR1 and CDR2 are SGHTA and FQGNSA. Between the trimmed V and J ends, which lost 0 bases and 5 bases, there was a span of 7 bases. CDR3: CASSLAPRETQYF. The DNA for the CDR3 is TGTGCCAGCAGCTTAGCGCCACGGGAGACCCAGTACTTC.

The chain recombines TRBV12-3 or TRBV12-4 with TRBJ1-5; D might be TRBD1 (6 bases). This CDR3 contains 12 residues. Deletions cut 4 bases from V and 7 bases from J, with 8 bases between. The CDR3 protein is CASSSTGQPQHF. CDR3 nucleotide sequence: TGTGCCAGCAGTTCAACAGGGCAGCCCCAGCATTTT.

This CDR3 is CASSVQIAGRYEQYF. The CDR3 DNA is TGTGCCAGCAGCGTGCAAATAGCGGGCCGCTACGAGCAGTACTTC. This sequence joins TRBV5-4 and TRBJ2-7; 7 nucleotides align to TRBD2. Germline-derived CDR1 and CDR2 are SGHNT and YYREEE (reference sequence). The junction had 10 bases not matched to a gene; V was cut back by 4 bases and J by 3 bases. The CDR3 loop spans 15 amino acids.

The chain is built from TRBV9 and TRBJ2-2, with D possibly being TRBD1 (6 bases). The length of the CDR3 is 14 residues. The ends were cut back, 4 bases at V and 1 base at J, with 8 bases in the middle. Germline V gives CDR1 SGDLS, CDR2 YYNGEE. The chain's CDR3 is CASSTTGNTGELFF. Written as DNA, the CDR3 is TGTGCCAGCAGCACGACAGGGAACACCGGGGAGCTGTTTTTT.

In its sample, this clone was seen a few times. The rearrangement links TRBV19 to TRBJ1-6; D remains unclear. Germline CDR1 is LNHDA and CDR2 is SQIVND (reference sequence). CDR3 size: 13 residues. The V gene lost 7 bases and the J gene lost 4 bases, with 8 bases spanning the gap. Written as DNA, the CDR3 is TGTGCCAGTATGCGGCAATATAATTCACCCCTCCACTTT. This sequence encodes CASMRQYNSPLHF.

The chain is built from TRBV29-1 and TRBJ2-7; 8 bases agree with TRBD1. V shed 4 bases and J 3 bases; nucleotides not matched to a gene: 8. CDR1 and CDR2 (germline): SQVTM, ANQGSEA. This CDR3 contains 14 residues. The DNA for the CDR3 is TGCAGCGTTGCACAGGGGGGCCTCGGCTACGAGCAGTACTTC. This encodes CSVAQGGLGYEQYF.

The rearrangement uses TRBV27 and TRBJ1-4; no clear D gene. This CDR3 is 13 amino acids long. Germline loops: CDR1 MNHEY, CDR2 SMNVEV (reference sequence). With 6 bases removed from V and 2 bases from J, the gap between germline ends came to 7 bases. This CDR3 reads CASSHITNEKLFF. The CDR3 bases are TGTGCCAGCAGCCACATTACTAATGAAAAACTGTTTTTT.

This chain links TRBV5-8 with TRBJ2-3; 9 bases fit TRBD1. The germline V gene has CDR1 SGHTS and CDR2 YDEGEE. The CDR3 sequence is 14 residues long. V lost 4 bases to trimming and J lost 6 bases; unmatched junction nucleotides: 6. The CDR3 here is CASSPGTGLDTQYF. Written as DNA, the CDR3 is TGTGCCAGCAGCCCCGGGACAGGGCTGGATACGCAGTATTTT.

The rearrangement joins TRBV7-2 to TRBJ2-7, with a weak D call TRBD2 (6 bases). Germline V lookup: CDR1 SGHTA, CDR2 FQGNSA. Between the trimmed V and J ends, which lost 4 bases and 2 bases, there was a span of 12 bases. This CDR3 spans 14 amino acids. CDR3 region: CASSSGLYPYEQYF. The CDR3 DNA follows: TGTGCCAGCAGCTCGGGACTGTACCCCTACGAGCAGTACTTC. Full variable domain (outside the CDR3, taken from reference TRBV7-2 and TRBJ2-7): GAGVSQSPSNKVTEKGKDVELRCDPISGHTALYWYRQSLGQGLEFLIYFQGNSAPDKSGLPSDRFSAERTGGSVSTLTIQRTQQEDSAVYLCASSSGLYPYEQYFGPGTRLTVT.

The chain employs TRBV3-1 (or the pseudogene TRBV3-2) and TRBJ2-3, with 10 bases aligning to TRBD2. This CDR3 comprises 17 residues. Per the germline V gene, CDR1 is LGHDT and CDR2 is YNNKEL (reference sequence). V shed 7 bases and J 1 base; nucleotides not matched to a gene: 11. CDR3 coding DNA: TGTGCCAGCACCCCGGGTCTAGCGGGGGAGGGCACAGATACGCAGTATTTT. Translating gives CASTPGLAGEGTDTQYF.

This clone was observed a few times. The V gene is TRBV11-2, the J gene TRBJ2-5; the D gene is possibly TRBD1 (6 bases). Trimming removed 2 bases at V and 5 bases at J, with 15 bases between. Germline CDR1 and CDR2: SGHAT and FQNNGV. The CDR3 is made up of 15 amino acids. The CDR3 nucleotides are TGTGCCAGCAGCTTAAGGGGCAGGGGTGGGGAGACCCAGTACTTC. Amino acid sequence: CASSLRGRGGETQYF.

This rearrangement joins TRBV28 to TRBJ1-2, with no clear D. V shed 6 bases and J shed 1 base, with 18 bases lying between them. The germline V gene has CDR1 MDHEN and CDR2 SYDVKM. CDR3 size: 16 residues. The CDR3 protein is CASSYHPRGNNYGYTF. CDR3 nucleotides: TGTGCCAGCAGCTACCACCCAAGAGGGAATAACTATGGCTACACCTTC.

The chain is built from TRBV4-3 and TRBJ1-4, with no clear D. Germline V gives CDR1 LGHNA, CDR2 YSLEER. With 0 bases removed from V and 8 bases from J, the gap between germline ends came to 13 bases. This CDR3 region has 15 residues. CDR3 region: CASSQDEGPREKLFF. In DNA, the CDR3 is TGCGCCAGCAGCCAAGATGAGGGCCCCAGAGAAAAACTGTTTTTT.

The chain carries TRBV19 and TRBJ2-1; 7 nucleotides match TRBD2. This CDR3 has 16 residues. Germline lookup yields CDR1 LNHDA and CDR2 SQIVND (reference sequence). The junction had 13 bases not matched to a gene; V was cut back by 11 bases and J by 0 bases. The CDR3 loop reads CAANSGAGSSYNEQFF. The CDR3 region has the DNA TGTGCCGCTAACAGTGGAGCGGGGAGCTCCTACAATGAGCAGTTCTTC. Full variable domain (rest looked up from reference TRBV19 and TRBJ2-1): DGGITQSPKYLFRKEGQNVTLSCEQNLNHDAMYWYRQDPGQGLRLIYYSQIVNDFQKGDIAEGYSVSREKKESFPLTVTSAQKNPTAFYLCAANSGAGSSYNEQFFGPGTRLTVL.

This rearrangement joins TRBV5-1 to TRBJ2-5; maybe TRBD1 (5 bases). In germline, CDR1 is SGHRS, CDR2 YFSETQ. This CDR3 contains 14 residues. V lost 0 bases, J lost 5 bases, and 11 bases lay in between. The CDR3 region is CASSLGWGAETQYF. The CDR3 region has the DNA TGCGCCAGCAGCTTGGGGTGGGGCGCGGAGACCCAGTACTTC.

This sequence joins TRBV12-3 or TRBV12-4 and TRBJ1-2, with D tentatively TRBD1 (6 bases). CDR3 length: 13 residues. The germline V and J ends were trimmed by 7 bases and 8 bases, with 17 bases remaining between them. The CDR3 region is CASTNPGGLGYTF. CDR3 coding DNA: TGTGCCAGCACTAACCCCGGGGGGCTAGGCTACACCTTC.

The chain carries TRBV5-4 and TRBJ1-5; weak D call: TRBD1 (5 bases). The V and J ends lost 3 bases and 3 bases respectively, with 10 bases between them. Germline CDR1 SGHNT, CDR2 YYREEE (reference sequence). The CDR3 is 14 amino acids. The CDR3 protein is CASSSWGDNQPQHF. CDR3 nucleotides: TGTGCCAGCAGCTCCTGGGGGGACAATCAGCCCCAGCATTTT.

This chain links TRBV12-3 or TRBV12-4 with TRBJ2-7, with unresolved D. The germline V and J ends were trimmed by 4 bases and 0 bases, with 4 bases remaining between them. The CDR3 runs 12 residues. CDR3 bases: TGTGCCAGCAGTTCCAGCTCCTACGAGCAGTACTTC. This encodes CASSSSSYEQYF.

The table lists this clone with a count of one. J is TRBJ2-5 and V is TRBV7-8, with 9 nucleotides matching TRBD2. CDR3 size: 19 residues. Per germline, CDR1 SGHVS and CDR2 FQNEAQ. J lost 5 bases, V lost 3 bases, and 19 bases had no gene match. Written as DNA, the CDR3 is TGTGCCAGCAGCTTCCTAGTGGGTAGCGGGAGAGGAATGAGGGAGACCCAGTACTTC. It yields the protein CASSFLVGSGRGMRETQYF. The variable domain in full, completed from reference TRBV7-8 and TRBJ2-5, reads GAGVSQSPRYKVAKRGQDVALRCDPISGHVSLFWYQQALGQGPEFLTYFQNEAQLDKSGLPSDRFFAERPEGSVSTLKIQRTQQEDSAVYLCASSFLVGSGRGMRETQYFGPGTRLLVL.

The rearrangement uses TRBV19 and TRBJ2-2, with 7 bases that match TRBD1. The V and J ends lost 4 bases and 0 bases, in that order; junction bases with no gene match: 5. The length of the CDR3 is 16 residues. Germline CDR1 is LNHDA and CDR2 is SQIVND (reference sequence). CDR3 sequence (DNA): TGTGCCAGTAGTAGAAGACAGGGTTCGAACACCGGGGAGCTGTTTTTT. Residues: CASSRRQGSNTGELFF.

The chain has TRBV2 and TRBJ1-4; a weak D match, TRBD1 (5 bases). Germline V lookup: CDR1 SNHLY, CDR2 FYNNEI. V was cut by 1 base and J by 8 bases, with 11 bases left in between. This CDR3 is built from 14 residues. CDR3 sequence: CASSEGQGGEKLFF. DNA of the CDR3: TGTGCCAGCAGTGAAGGGCAGGGAGGCGAAAAACTGTTTTTT. The variable domain in full, with the rest retrieved from reference TRBV2 and TRBJ1-4, is EPEVTQTPSHQVTQMGQEVILRCVPISNHLYFYWYRQILGQKVEFLVSFYNNEISEKSEIFDDQFSVERPDGSNFTLKIRSTKLEDSAMYFCASSEGQGGEKLFFGSGTQLSVL.

The chain has TRBV19 and TRBJ1-2; no clear D. V shed 9 bases and J shed 0 bases, with 14 bases lying between them. CDR1 is LNHDA, CDR2 SQIVND, per germline (reference sequence). This CDR3 has 14 amino acids. CDR3 amino acids: CASKDGLANYGYTF. CDR3 coding DNA: TGTGCCAGCAAAGATGGACTCGCTAACTATGGCTACACCTTC. The full variable domain, in which reference TRBV19 and TRBJ1-2 provide the parts outside the CDR3, is DGGITQSPKYLFRKEGQNVTLSCEQNLNHDAMYWYRQDPGQGLRLIYYSQIVNDFQKGDIAEGYSVSREKKESFPLTVTSAQKNPTAFYLCASKDGLANYGYTFGSGTRLTVV.